This TCR beta chain appears in the sequencing data of a study of blood T cell repertoires in COVID-19. The method was immunoSEQ multiplex PCR; TCRdb's version includes in-frame clones alone and lacks a portion of them. The table lists about 260,000 clones, 88% of them singletons. J lost 0 bases, V lost 8 bases, and 9 bases had no gene match. Germline loops: CDR1 MNHGY, CDR2 SAAAGT. This CDR3 has 16 residues. The sequenced sample consisted of peripheral blood. This TCR derives from a human donor in a cohort sampled during active COVID-19. The chain couples TRBV6-8 to TRBJ2-1, with TRBD2 matching 8 bases. The CDR3 here is CASHSAGLGSYNEQFF. CDR3 nucleotides: TGTGCCAGCCACTCAGCGGGACTAGGCTCCTACAATGAGCAGTTCTTC.